The TCR beta chain under discussion was sequenced for a study of regulatory T cells in long-lasting Graves disease (dated by TCRdb to the early 2020s). As for the study more broadly: Persistent Graves' disease meant more than 5 years of antithyroid drug treatment with TSH receptor autoantibodies that stayed positive. A total of roughly 35 samples underwent TCR sequencing: about 13 from persistent and about 20 from newly diagnosed Graves' disease patients. The study was registered as a clinical trial and conducted in China. Persistent Graves' disease patients were compared with newly diagnosed Graves' disease patients by peripheral blood TCR sequencing and RNA sequencing. Antithyroid drugs had been taken for about 10.3 years on average by persistent Graves' disease patients in the clinical cohort. What the study reported, not specific to this receptor: Persistent patients shared more public clonotypes among themselves (2,741) than newly diagnosed patients did (nearly 1,000). Lower TCR Shannon entropy and fewer highly expanded clones were observed in persistent Graves' disease patients than in newly diagnosed patients, which suggested clonal expansion. Sequencing and analysis were restricted to the TCR beta chain. As a limitation, the authors acknowledged that the small sample size may reduce accuracy. Persistent disease showed preferential use of TRBV28, TRBJ1-2 and TRBJ2-5, whereas newly diagnosed disease favored TRBV20-1 and TRBJ2-1. The study examined only peripheral blood because the primary lesion, thyroid tissue, could not be accessed.

Library prep was done by multiplex PCR. TCRdb records Illumina HiSeq 4000 as the sequencer. iRepertoire HTBI primers and Arm-PCR amplification of CDR3 regions were used to construct TCR beta libraries. Before sequencing, the PCR products went through gel purification. Regarding the original processing steps: A total of 62 TRBV and under 15 TRBJ segments were identified across samples and were used for gene usage analysis of CDR3 amino acid clonotypes. COPE and FqMerger were used to merge filtered high-quality paired reads into contigs. BLAST was used to align contigs to the IMGT TRBV, TRBD and TRBJ reference genes, and CDR3 was defined following IMGT. Clonotypes above 0.1% frequency were classified as highly expanded clones. Repertoire diversity was measured by Shannon entropy, and V-J evenness by the Gini coefficient. A clonotype was considered public if more than one individual shared it. The raw public data were reprocessed by TCRdb itself: fastp quality trimming at Q25, MiXCR clonotype calling, in-frame beta chains only. Each CDR3 protein appears once, grouped with its most common genes and DNA. Clone size and V and J calls follow TCRdb, not the original study. The table for this sample lists 350,000 to 500,000 distinct CDR3 sequences; under 25% of them were counted only once. The top ten clonotypes cover roughly an eighth of the sample.

Interpreted using the paper, the time point label stands for: persistent/refractory GD, antithyroid drugs over 5 years with positive TRAb. RNA was extracted from PBMCs in TRIzol for both TCR sequencing and RNA sequencing. The diagnosis of Graves' disease was made according to American Thyroid Association guidelines. Recruitment of patients was carried out at an endocrinology department in Xi'an, China. Each patient gave approximately 9 milliliters of peripheral blood, collected in an EDTA anticoagulant tube. Ficoll Paque Plus density gradient separation was used to isolate PBMCs, and no further T cell sorting was done. RNA quality was checked with an Agilent 2100 Bioanalyzer and agarose gel, and concentration with a NanoDrop 2000. There are many counts of this clonotype. The target of this receptor is not known. No much larger clonotype is one base removed from it; base qualities were not supplied.

The V end loses 10 bases and the J end loses 2 bases, and a stretch of 15 bases separates them. CDR1 and CDR2 were assigned from the germline V gene as MDHEN and SYDVKM. Including cysteine and phenylalanine, the CDR3 has 13 amino acids. Only the CDR3 portion is preserved as DNA: 39 bases, with reading frame beginning at the first base. This receptor chain uses TRBV28 and TRBJ2-7; the D gene cannot be resolved reliably. The receptor's source is a female donor with Graves disease. The starting material was peripheral blood mononuclear cells (PBMCs), obtained when the disease was refractory, from a patient treated with antithyroid drugs. CDR3 loop: CAILRTRPYEQYF. The sequence in DNA is TGTGCCATACTCCGGACCAGACCCTACGAGCAGTACTTC.